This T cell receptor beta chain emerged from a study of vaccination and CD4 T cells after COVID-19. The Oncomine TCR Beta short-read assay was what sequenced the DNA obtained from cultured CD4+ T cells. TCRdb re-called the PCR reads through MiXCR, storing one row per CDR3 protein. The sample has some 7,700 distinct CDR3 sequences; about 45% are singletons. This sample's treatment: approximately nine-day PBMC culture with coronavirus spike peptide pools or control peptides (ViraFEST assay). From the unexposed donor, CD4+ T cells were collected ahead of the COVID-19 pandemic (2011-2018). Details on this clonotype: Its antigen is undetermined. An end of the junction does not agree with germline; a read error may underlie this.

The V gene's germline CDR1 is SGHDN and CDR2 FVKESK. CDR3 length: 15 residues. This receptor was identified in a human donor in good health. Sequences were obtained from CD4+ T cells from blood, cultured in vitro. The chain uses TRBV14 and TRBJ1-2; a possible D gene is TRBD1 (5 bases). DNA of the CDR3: TGTGCCAGCAACCAAGCGGGGAGTGGGGGCTATGGCTACACCTTC. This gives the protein CASNQAGSGGYGYTF. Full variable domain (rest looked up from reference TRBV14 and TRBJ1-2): EAGVTQFPSHSVIEKGQTVTLRCDPISGHDNLYWYRRVMGKEIKFLLHFVKESKQDESGMPNNRFLAERTGGTYSTLKVQPAELEDSGVYFCASNQAGSGGYGYTFGSGTRLTVV.